The rows below give T cell receptor beta chains drawn from one sample of a study of T cells after yellow fever vaccination. TCRdb used MiXCR to reprocess the 5' RACE reads, holding one entry per CDR3 protein. The repertoire holds 500,000 to 650,000 distinct CDR3 sequences, less than 15% seen once, with 11% to 15% in the top ten. Source: PBMCs, taken on the day of the yellow fever booster vaccination. The receptors shown here come from a man aged 30 to 45 who received the YFV17D yellow fever vaccine. Each CDR3 is given with its conserved first and last residue. A D gene is named only where the DNA matches it firmly.

CDR3 protein: CASSGMGSGSYEQYF
D gene: TRBD2
J gene: TRBJ2-7
V gene: TRBV6-1

CDR3 protein: CASSQELTDTQYF
D gene: .
J gene: TRBJ2-3
V gene: TRBV4-3

CDR3 protein: CATRDRDRVSYEQYF
D gene: TRBD1
J gene: TRBJ2-7
V gene: TRBV28

CDR3 protein: CSVWDEDRELFF
D gene: .
J gene: TRBJ2-2
V gene: TRBV29-1

CDR3 protein: CASSLTPDRGLTDTQYF
D gene: TRBD1
J gene: TRBJ2-3
V gene: TRBV28

CDR3 protein: CASSERDTGELFF
D gene: .
J gene: TRBJ2-2
V gene: TRBV5-1

CDR3 protein: CASFPSAVPYNEQFF
D gene: .
J gene: TRBJ2-1
V gene: TRBV18

CDR3 protein: CASSSLVEEQFF
D gene: .
J gene: TRBJ2-1
V gene: TRBV7-2

CDR3 protein: CSATDMAAGETQYF
D gene: .
J gene: TRBJ2-5
V gene: TRBV20-1

CDR3 protein: CSAGQGTSGLLGEQFF
D gene: TRBD2
J gene: TRBJ2-1
V gene: TRBV20-1

CDR3 protein: CASSQVVSGNTGELFF
D gene: .
J gene: TRBJ2-2
V gene: TRBV3-1

CDR3 protein: CASKTTSGRIADTQYF
D gene: TRBD2
J gene: TRBJ2-3
V gene: TRBV5-5

CDR3 protein: CASSMGFGTGELFF
D gene: .
J gene: TRBJ2-2
V gene: TRBV19

CDR3 protein: CASSLFSSSYEQYF
D gene: .
J gene: TRBJ2-7
V gene: TRBV27

CDR3 protein: CASSEWDGSGRAWGTDTQYF
D gene: TRBD2
J gene: TRBJ2-3
V gene: TRBV25-1

CDR3 protein: CASSPSGIEQFF
D gene: TRBD2
J gene: TRBJ2-1
V gene: TRBV14

CDR3 protein: CASSVVGAGYPYEQYF
D gene: TRBD2
J gene: TRBJ2-7
V gene: TRBV13

CDR3 protein: CASRFDGLADTQYF
D gene: .
J gene: TRBJ2-3
V gene: TRBV3-1